This T cell receptor (delta chain) is drawn from a study of gamma-delta chains in newborns, infants, children. Study context: Microbial exposure reportedly drives polyclonal innate γδ T cell expansion after birth.

Between the trimmed V and J ends, which lost 0 bases and 3 bases, there was a span of 23 bases. The CDR3 runs 19 residues. Germline V gene sequence: CDR1 TSWWSYY, CDR2 QGS. TCRdb re-called clones from the reads using CATT. The data hold roughly 4,400 delta-chain clones, with over 30% observed a single time. There are a few counts of this clone. V is TRDV1 and J is TRDJ1; D is perhaps TRDD2 (5 bases). Sequencing used blood. This receptor was taken from a child who received the measles vaccine. The CDR3 spells CALGELKEAYPTNADKLIF. The CDR3 DNA reads TGTGCTCTTGGGGAACTTAAGGAGGCTTACCCTACTAACGCCGATAAACTCATCTTT.